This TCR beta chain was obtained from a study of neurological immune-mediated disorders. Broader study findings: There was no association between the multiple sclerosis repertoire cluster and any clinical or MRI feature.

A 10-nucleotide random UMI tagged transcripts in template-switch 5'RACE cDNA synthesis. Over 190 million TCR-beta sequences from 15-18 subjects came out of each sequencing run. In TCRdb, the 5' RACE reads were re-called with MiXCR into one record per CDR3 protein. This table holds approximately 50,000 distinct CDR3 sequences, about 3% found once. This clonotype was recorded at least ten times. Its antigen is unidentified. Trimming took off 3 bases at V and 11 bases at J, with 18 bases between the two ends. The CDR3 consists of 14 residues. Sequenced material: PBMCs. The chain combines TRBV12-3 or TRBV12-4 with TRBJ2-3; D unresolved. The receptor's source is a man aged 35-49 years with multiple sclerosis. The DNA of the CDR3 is TGTGCCAGCAGTTTTCGGATCGAGGCGTTAGGGCAGTATTTT. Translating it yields CASSFRIEALGQYF.